The 22 T cell receptor beta chains given below trace back to one sample, sequenced in a study of blood T cells in healthy people across ages. A sample-barcoded 5' primer and a J-beta primer mix were used in a second PCR of roughly 7 to 11 cycles. TCRdb independently ran MiXCR on the 5' RACE reads; one entry per CDR3 protein. The sample contains around 1,000,000 distinct CDR3 sequences, around 25% of which appear only once. These same data were also listed under a study on T cells of mothers and their children.

The sample comprised blood. The origin of the receptors is a girl aged 2 to 10 in good health.

This rearrangement joins TRBV29-1 to TRBJ2-1; D not certain. V gave up 6 bases and J gave up 3 bases, with 6 bases separating them. Germline CDR1 SQVTM, CDR2 ANQGSEA. CDR3 size: 11 residues. This chain's CDR3 is CSVRIYNEQFF. Here the CDR3 DNA reads TGCAGCGTGCGGATCTACAATGAGCAGTTCTTC.

CDR3: CASSLDGLLNTEAFF. CDR3 DNA: TGCGCCAGCAGCTTGGACGGTCTCCTGAACACTGAAGCTTTCTTT. The chain couples TRBV5-1 to TRBJ1-1; D remains ambiguous. The CDR3 has 15 amino acids. Germline V gene data show CDR1 as SGHRS and CDR2 as YFSETQ. V lost 0 bases, J lost 0 bases, and 9 bases lay in between.

The chain links TRBV12-3 or TRBV12-4 to TRBJ2-1, with a tentative D call TRBD2 (5 bases). The CDR3 consists of 13 residues. The germline V and J ends were trimmed by 4 bases and 6 bases, with 10 bases remaining between them. CDR3 protein: CASSWELGNEQFF. The DNA of the CDR3 is TGTGCCAGCAGTTGGGAGTTGGGCAATGAGCAGTTCTTC.

CDR3 in DNA: TGTGCCAGCAGCAAAGCCGGGACAGGGGTGTTCACTGAAGCTTTCTTT. Protein: CASSKAGTGVFTEAFF. The V gene is TRBV7-2, the J gene TRBJ1-1, with TRBD1 matching 10 bases. CDR1 is SGHTA and CDR2 is FQGNSA in the germline V gene. J lost 4 bases, V lost 5 bases, and 10 bases had no gene match. The CDR3 length is 16 residues.

This clonotype came up a few times. This rearrangement joins TRBV20-1 to TRBJ2-7, with 8 bases identical to TRBD1. Germline loops: CDR1 DFQATT, CDR2 SNEGSKA (reference sequence). CDR3 length: 14 residues. With V trimmed by 1 base and J by 5 bases, 7 bases remained unmatched. CDR3 residues: CSARGTGIRDEQYF. The CDR3 DNA reads TGCAGTGCTAGAGGGACAGGGATTCGAGACGAGCAGTACTTC.

The chain carries TRBV7-2 and TRBJ2-1; unclear D gene. The J call is in doubt because the DNA end fits TRBJ2-7 better. The CDR3 is 14 residues long. Germline-derived CDR1 and CDR2 are SGHTA and FQGNSA. Here the CDR3 reads CASSLGDTRYEQYF. CDR3 nucleotide sequence: TGTGCCAGCAGCTTAGGTGACACCCGCTACGAGCAGTACTTC.

The chain combines TRBV5-4 with TRBJ2-3; D is uncertain. V was trimmed by 0 bases and J by 2 bases, leaving 7 bases between them. Per the germline V gene, CDR1 is SGHNT and CDR2 is YYREEE (reference sequence). The length of the CDR3 is 14 residues. The CDR3 sequence is CASSLESNTDTQYF. The CDR3 nucleotides read TGTGCCAGCAGCTTGGAGTCAAACACAGATACGCAGTATTTT.

The rearrangement uses TRBV7-3 and TRBJ2-5, with a tentative D call TRBD2 (6 bases). CDR3 length equals 13 residues. CDR1 SGHTA and CDR2 FQGTGA come from the germline V gene. V was pared by 5 bases and J by 11 bases, with 18 bases between. CDR3 DNA: TGTGCCAGCAGCCTATCAGGGTATCGGGAGCAGTACTTC. Its translation is CASSLSGYREQYF.

This clonotype showed up just a few times. This chain links TRBV7-9 with TRBJ1-4; D might be TRBD1 (6 bases). V lost 4 bases and J 0 bases, leaving 12 bases between the germline ends. CDR3 length: 16 residues. Germline CDR1 and CDR2: SEHNR and FQNEAQ (reference sequence). The CDR3 here is CASSSRGSATNEKLFF. In DNA, the CDR3 is TGTGCCAGCAGCTCCAGGGGCTCTGCAACTAATGAAAAACTGTTTTTT.

This clonotype was seen a few times. This chain joins TRBV29-1 and TRBJ1-3; D remains ambiguous. The germline V gene has CDR1 SQVTM and CDR2 ANQGSEA. With 5 bases removed from V and 0 bases from J, the gap between germline ends came to 11 bases. This CDR3 contains 14 residues. The CDR3 DNA reads TGCAGCGTTATTCTCTCTACCTCTGGAAACACCATATATTTT. This translates into CSVILSTSGNTIYF.

The rearrangement joins TRBV20-1 to TRBJ2-1; TRBD2 agrees at 9 bases. Germline values: CDR1 DFQATT, CDR2 SNEGSKA (reference sequence). This CDR3 region has 12 residues. J lost 9 bases, V lost 5 bases, and 5 bases had no gene match. CDR3 bases: TGCAGTGCTTTCGGGACTAGCCTTGAGCAGTTCTTC. This encodes CSAFGTSLEQFF.

A few counts support this clonotype. The chain employs TRBV29-1 and TRBJ2-6; a possible D gene is TRBD1 (5 bases). Between the trimmed V and J ends, which lost 4 bases and 0 bases, there was a span of 16 bases. Germline assignment: CDR1 SQVTM and CDR2 ANQGSEA. The length of the CDR3 is 17 residues. CDR3 residues: CSVGRWGSNSGANVLTF. The CDR3 DNA reads TGCAGCGTTGGAAGGTGGGGCTCCAACTCTGGGGCCAACGTCCTGACTTTC.

The chain is built from TRBV12-3 or TRBV12-4 and TRBJ1-2, with D unclear. This CDR3 has 12 residues. V was cut by 3 bases and J by 3 bases, with 5 bases left in between. For the CDR3, the DNA is TGTGCCAGCAGTTTTCTCTACTATGGCTACACCTTC. As protein: CASSFLYYGYTF.

J is TRBJ2-3 and V is TRBV18; 7 positions match TRBD1. V lost 3 bases, J lost 2 bases, and 8 bases stayed unmatched. The CDR3 spans 16 residues. The V gene's germline CDR1 is KGHSH and CDR2 LQKENI. The CDR3 nucleotides are TGTGCCAGCTCACCTCCGACAGGGCCGCACACAGATACGCAGTATTTT. This codes for CASSPPTGPHTDTQYF.

The gene calls are TRBV4-2 and TRBJ2-5; 7 nucleotides agree with TRBD2. The CDR3 runs to 16 residues. Germline V CDR1 and CDR2: LGHNA, YNFKEQ. The V gene end was trimmed by 2 bases and the J gene end by 1 base; junction bases not matched to a gene: 7. The CDR3 DNA follows: TGTGCCAGCAGCCAACTATCAGCGGGGACCCAAGAGACCCAGTACTTC. Its protein is CASSQLSAGTQETQYF.

This clonotype was seen at least ten times. The chain recombines TRBV27 with TRBJ2-3, with D unresolved. The CDR3 has 12 amino acids. Per the germline V gene, CDR1 is MNHEY and CDR2 is SMNVEV (reference sequence). V was cut by 11 bases and J by 3 bases, with 12 bases left in between. CDR3 sequence (DNA): TGTGCCGGCATGTCGCAGACAGATACGCAGTATTTT. Its protein product is CAGMSQTDTQYF.

The chain combines TRBV4-3 with TRBJ1-2, with a weak D call TRBD1 (5 bases). The ends were cut back, 3 bases at V and 4 bases at J, with 18 bases in the middle. The CDR3 extends over 16 amino acids. CDR1 and CDR2 from the germline V gene are LGHNA and YSLEER. The CDR3: CASSQDYLGVFYGYTF. The CDR3 nucleotides read TGCGCCAGCAGCCAGGATTACCTAGGGGTCTTCTATGGCTACACCTTC.

The chain is built from TRBV27 and TRBJ2-1; either TRBD1 or TRBD2 may supply D (5 bases each). Germline CDR1 reads MNHEY; CDR2 reads SMNVEV (reference sequence). The CDR3 contains 12 residues. Trimming shortened V by 3 bases and J by 8 bases, and 8 bases separated the two germline ends. The CDR3 region has the DNA TGTGCCAGCAGTTTCATGGGGGATGAGCAGTTCTTC. This sequence encodes CASSFMGDEQFF.

This chain uses TRBV28 with TRBJ2-5; the match to TRBD2 covers 10 bases. The tail of the sequence fits TRBJ2-7 better, so the J call may be wrong. Germline lookup yields CDR1 MDHEN and CDR2 SYDVKM. CDR3 length equals 16 residues. In DNA, the CDR3 is TGTGCCAGCGAGGTGGCTAGCGGGAGCCTCTCCTACGAGCAGTACTTC. It specifies CASEVASGSLSYEQYF.

The sample holds a few counts of this clonotype. The V gene is TRBV7-3, the J gene TRBJ1-2, with D possibly TRBD1 on 6 matching bases. The CDR3 runs 14 residues. CDR1 and CDR2 (germline): SGHTA, FQGTGA. Trimming removed 2 bases from V and 7 bases from J, with 14 bases in between. The CDR3 reads CASSLGGGAFGYTF. The CDR3 DNA is TGTGCCAGCAGCTTAGGGGGGGGCGCTTTTGGCTACACCTTC.

V gene TRBV2 combines with J gene TRBJ2-2, with a tentative D call TRBD1 (5 bases). Germline-derived CDR1 and CDR2 are SNHLY and FYNNEI. The CDR3 has 13 amino acids. V lost 3 bases, J lost 5 bases, and 7 bases lay in between. The CDR3 bases are TGTGCCAGCAGTGAGCAGGGAACCGGGGAGCTGTTTTTT. Its protein product is CASSEQGTGELFF.

This clonotype has a handful of counts. V usage is TRBV4-2 and J usage is TRBJ2-7; a weak D match, TRBD2 (5 bases). V was clipped by 4 bases and J by 5 bases, with 24 bases between them. Germline V lookup: CDR1 LGHNA, CDR2 YNFKEQ. This CDR3 comprises 17 residues. CDR3: CASSPPNPAQDSDEQYF. The CDR3 DNA follows: TGTGCCAGCAGCCCACCGAATCCCGCCCAGGACTCGGACGAGCAGTACTTC.